A selection of T cell receptor beta chains follows, all from one sample in a study of OX40 agonist ivuxolimab in advanced cancers. The repertoire was sequenced with immunoSEQ multiplex PCR; TCRdb's copy has only in-frame clones and lacks some. The table lists fewer than 85,000 clones, 70% to 90% of them singletons. Here the sequenced sample was CD4+ or CD8+ T cells sorted from blood, taken in a trial of the OX40 agonist ivuxolimab. These receptors were obtained from an adult with an advanced solid tumor such as melanoma, head and neck, liver or kidney cancer. Each CDR3 is given with its conserved first and last residue. A D gene is named only where the DNA matches it firmly. Clone size is not always given. Where it is, it says once, few, many or a class for expanded clones.

NA,TRBJ1-5,TRBV30,TRBD1,TGTGCCTGGAGTCGCACGACAGGGTATGGGGGCAATCAGCCCCAGCATTTT,CAWSRTTGYGGNQPQHF
NA,TRBJ1-4,TRBV19,NA,TGTGCCAGTCTTAAATCGGGCAGCCATAATGAAAAACTGTTTTTT,CASLKSGSHNEKLFF
NA,TRBJ1-1,TRBV19,NA,TGTGCCGGCTCGACACAGGGAGACACTGAAGCTTTCTTT,CAGSTQGDTEAFF
few,TRBJ1-2,TRBV9,NA,TGTGCCAGCAGCAAACTTAGTCTAGACTATGGCTACACCTTC,CASSKLSLDYGYTF
NA,TRBJ2-5,TRBV7-9,NA,TGTGCCAGCAGTAGGGGGGAAGAGACCCAGTACTTC,CASSRGEETQYF
NA,TRBJ1-2,TRBV5-5,TRBD1,TGTGCCAGCAGCGTGGGACAGGGAGGAGGGTATGGCTACACCTTC,CASSVGQGGGYGYTF
NA,TRBJ2-5,TRBV7-2,TRBD2,TGTGCCAGCAGCTCGCTAGCGGGGGGGCAAGAGACCCAGTACTTC,CASSSLAGGQETQYF
NA,TRBJ2-1,TRBV2,TRBD2,TGTGCCAGCGAAATCGAACTAGCGGGGGGAGGGTCTCCCTCCTACAATGAGCAGTTCTTC,CASEIELAGGGSPSYNEQFF
medium-sized,TRBJ1-2,TRBV5-4,TRBD1,TGTGCCAGCAGCCGTCCCGGGACAGGGACCCATGGCTACACCTTC,CASSRPGTGTHGYTF
NA,TRBJ1-5,TRBV7-2,NA,TGTGCCAGCAGCCCAACAGGGATGGTTCATCAGCCCCAGCATTTT,CASSPTGMVHQPQHF
once,TRBJ2-5,TRBV4-2,TRBD2,TGTGCCAGCAGCCAAGTGCAGGGTAGCGGGGAAGAGACCCAGTACTTC,CASSQVQGSGEETQYF
NA,TRBJ1-6,TRBV5-1,TRBD1,TGCGCCAGCAGCTTGGACAGGGGGAATTCACCCCTCCACTTT,CASSLDRGNSPLHF
NA,TRBJ2-3,TRBV5-8,NA,TGTGCCAGCAGCTATTCGGATACGCAGTATTTT,CASSYSDTQYF
NA,TRBJ2-7,TRBV18,NA,TGTGCCAGCTCACCACCGAGCAGGCAGGCGTTCGAGCAGTACTTC,CASSPPSRQAFEQYF
NA,TRBJ2-1,TRBV7-2,NA,TGTGCCAGCAGCTTAGGTCTGGATATGGGGGGGCAGTTCTTC,CASSLGLDMGGQFF
NA,TRBJ1-5,TRBV19,NA,TGTGCCAGTAGTATAGGGTCCGGTAGCAATCAGCCCCAGCATTTT,CASSIGSGSNQPQHF
NA,TRBJ2-7,TRBV10-3,NA,TGTGCCGTCGGCGAACACAGGGAAACCTACGAGCAGTACTTC,CAVGEHRETYEQYF
NA,TRBJ1-5,TRBV6-5,NA,TGTGCCAGCAGCCCCGGTCGGACAGACTATCAGCCCCAGCATTTT,CASSPGRTDYQPQHF
NA,TRBJ1-2,TRBV5-3,TRBD1,TGTGCCAGAAGCTTGTTTGGCAGGGGGGTTGGCTACACCTTC,CARSLFGRGVGYTF
NA,TRBJ1-3,TRBV7-8,NA,TGTGCCAGCAGCCGCACTTCAGGGGAGGGAAACACCATATATTTT,CASSRTSGEGNTIYF
NA,TRBJ2-5,TRBV5-1,NA,TGCGCCAGCAGCTTGGGAAAGGGACAAGAGACCCAGTACTTC,CASSLGKGQETQYF
NA,TRBJ1-5,TRBV7-8,NA,TGTGCCAGCAGCACCTCGAACTTACCCCAGCATTTT,CASSTSNLPQHF
NA,TRBJ1-5,TRBV5-4,NA,TGTGCCAGCAGCCCACAGGGTTCTAATCAGCCCCAGCATTTT,CASSPQGSNQPQHF
few,TRBJ2-3,TRBV7-2,NA,TGTGCCAGCAGCCCCAGGCCCGGGCGCACAGATACGCAGTATTTT,CASSPRPGRTDTQYF
NA,TRBJ2-5,TRBV28,TRBD1,TGTGCCAGCAGTGTAGGGGGCGGGGAGACCCAGTACTTC,CASSVGGGETQYF
NA,TRBJ2-7,TRBV9,TRBD1,TGTGCCAGCAGCCCCCGGGACAGCCTCTACGAGCAGTACTTC,CASSPRDSLYEQYF
NA,TRBJ1-6,TRBV6-5,NA,TGTGCCAGCAGTCCCTTCGAGGGCGGTAATTCACCCCTCCACTTT,CASSPFEGGNSPLHF
NA,TRBJ1-3,TRBV4-3,NA,TGCGCCAGCAGCCAAGATCCCTCATCCATCTTCTCCGGAAACACCATATATTTT,CASSQDPSSIFSGNTIYF
NA,TRBJ2-6,TRBV19,TRBD1,TGTGCCAGTAAGGACAGGGGGCTATCTGGGGCCAACGTCCTGACTTTC,CASKDRGLSGANVLTF
NA,TRBJ1-1,TRBV6-6,NA,TGTGCCAGCAGAGCCGGGGGCAAGCTGAACACTGAAGCTTTCTTT,CASRAGGKLNTEAFF
NA,TRBJ2-7,TRBV18,TRBD1,TGTGCCAGCTCACCAATTATCAGGGGGCAATGGGACGAGCAGTACTTC,CASSPIIRGQWDEQYF
NA,TRBJ1-2,TRBV21-1,NA,TGTGCCAGCACCCTCACGAGCCTACAGGGCAGGGTATATGGCTACACCTTC,CASTLTSLQGRVYGYTF
few,TRBJ1-1,TRBV5-1,NA,TGCGCCAGCAGCTTGGCCGGTCAGGCCGAAGAGGCTTTCTTT,CASSLAGQAEEAFF
once,TRBJ1-2,TRBV29-1,NA,TGCAGCGCCAGAGGGACTGCCGGGGATAACTATGGCTACACCTTC,CSARGTAGDNYGYTF
NA,TRBJ1-2,TRBV6-1,TRBD1,TGTGCCAGCAGTGAAGGACAGGGTCGCGGCTACACCTTC,CASSEGQGRGYTF
NA,TRBJ1-3,TRBV23-1,NA,TGCGCCAGCACTCAGGACCTCTCTGGAAACACCATATATTTT,CASTQDLSGNTIYF
once,TRBJ2-1,TRBV9,TRBD2,TGTGCCAGCAGCGTAGCTACTCCCACTAGCGGGGGAGTTAGAAGCTCCTACAATGAGCAGTTCTTC,CASSVATPTSGGVRSSYNEQFF
NA,TRBJ1-6,TRBV27,TRBD1,TGTGCCAGCAGTCCGCGAAAGGGGGCAGGTTCACCCCTCCACTTT,CASSPRKGAGSPLHF
NA,TRBJ1-5,TRBV7-2,NA,TGTGCCAGCAGCCAGGCGGGGGGTAGCAATCAGCCCCAGCATTTT,CASSQAGGSNQPQHF
NA,TRBJ1-5,TRBV2,NA,TGTGCCAGCAGCAGGGACAGCAATCAGCCCCAGCATTTT,CASSRDSNQPQHF
NA,TRBJ1-5,TRBV19,TRBD1,TGTGCCAGCGTGACAGGGGTCTACGGTCAGCCCCAGCATTTT,CASVTGVYGQPQHF
NA,TRBJ2-3,TRBV9,NA,TGTGCCAGCAGCGTAGACGGTAGCACAGATACGCAGTATTTT,CASSVDGSTDTQYF
NA,TRBJ2-3,TRBV5-1,NA,TGCGCCAGCCTGTTCCCAGGGACAGATACGCAGTATTTT,CASLFPGTDTQYF
NA,TRBJ1-2,TRBV25-1,TRBD1,TGTGCCAGCATGCAGGGGGCCGACTATGGCTACACCTTC,CASMQGADYGYTF
NA,TRBJ2-7,TRBV27,NA,TGTGCCAGCAGTTTATCAGGGTTAGGAAACGAGCAGTACTTC,CASSLSGLGNEQYF
NA,TRBJ2-7,TRBV27,TRBD2,TGTGCCAGCAGTTTGTCTAGCGGGGGGGCCTACGAGCAGTACTTC,CASSLSSGGAYEQYF
NA,TRBJ1-6,TRBV9,NA,TGTGCCAGCAGCGTAAAGTTGGAAAATTCACCCCTCCACTTT,CASSVKLENSPLHF
NA,TRBJ1-4,TRBV14,NA,TGTGCCAGCAGCCAAGAAACACTCATAGGGCTGTTTTTT,CASSQETLIGLFF
NA,TRBJ1-4,TRBV7-2,NA,TGTGCCAGCAGCTTAGCGCGTCGGGGCACTAATGAAAAACTGTTTTTT,CASSLARRGTNEKLFF
once,TRBJ1-6,TRBV2,NA,TGTGCCAGCACCTGGGGGCTACAGGTTTCACCCCTCCACTTT,CASTWGLQVSPLHF
NA,TRBJ1-2,TRBV5-1,NA,TGCGCCAGCAGCCTCACCGCTGCGGACTATGGCTACACCTTC,CASSLTAADYGYTF
NA,TRBJ1-4,TRBV19,NA,TGTGCCAGTAGTATATTGCGGGGGGACGCAACTAATGAAAAACTGTTTTTT,CASSILRGDATNEKLFF
many,TRBJ2-5,TRBV5-4,NA,TGTGCCAGCAGCACACAGGGTAGTCAAGAGACCCAGTACTTC,CASSTQGSQETQYF
NA,TRBJ2-3,TRBV18,TRBD2,TGTGCCAGCTCTCCACTAGCGACAACTAGCACAGATACGCAGTATTTT,CASSPLATTSTDTQYF
NA,TRBJ2-3,TRBV5-8,TRBD2,TGTGCCAGCAGCCCCCTTGGGACTAGCGGAAGCACAGATACGCAGTATTTT,CASSPLGTSGSTDTQYF
once,TRBJ1-2,TRBV23-1,NA,TGCGCCAGCAGCCTGCTGACGGGTAATCGTATTAATGGCTACACCTTC,CASSLLTGNRINGYTF
NA,TRBJ2-7,TRBV4-2,NA,TGTGCCAGCAGCCAAGATCGAGGCGAGCAGTACTTC,CASSQDRGEQYF
NA,TRBJ2-7,TRBV9,NA,TGTGCCAGCAGCCTCAACCCCTCCTACGAGCAGTACTTC,CASSLNPSYEQYF
few,TRBJ1-1,TRBV10-3,NA,TGTGCCATCAGTGAGTCGTGGGACGGCCCGAACACTGAAGCTTTCTTT,CAISESWDGPNTEAFF